This T cell receptor beta chain was captured by sequencing in a study of beta chain features in type 1 diabetes. About the research overall: Across the samples, roughly 98,000,000 sorted cells were examined in total. Study-level findings and limits: Moderately but significantly shorter TCRB CDR3s were found in Type 1 diabetes patients in all four CD4+ subsets.

Sorting with CD45RO/CCR7/CD25/CD127/CD95/CD27 yielded naive, central memory, regulatory and stem-like memory CD4+ cells. In all sorted populations, purity surpassed 98%. For this clone: The antigen is not known.

Germline V gives CDR1 LGHNA, CDR2 YSLEER. V lost 1 base and J lost 5, with 11 bases in between. The CDR3 runs 14 residues. Expressed TCRB transcripts were sequenced because the isolated RNA had all been reverse transcribed beforehand. Only in-frame clones appear in the TCRdb table, and some are missing; sequencing was by immunoSEQ multiplex PCR. The profile shows around 600,000 clones, around 12% of them singletons. The sample taken for sequencing was naive CD4+ T cells from blood. The chain joins TRBV4-3 to TRBJ1-2; tentatively, D is TRBD1 (5 bases). The TCR comes from a man aged 25 to 40 with type 1 diabetes. The CDR3 loop reads CASSQGSTAYGYTF. As DNA, the CDR3 is TGCGCCAGCAGCCAAGGATCGACAGCTTATGGCTACACCTTC.